The T cell receptor (beta chain) under discussion was sequenced for a study of cytomegalovirus exposure and HLA in healthy donors. The overall study: HLA-typed donors were the source of 83 million or so unique TCRs, which an early data release held. Study results and caveats: Later work showed greater clonal expansion in HLA-associated TCR beta chains than in equally common others.

With respect to this clone: Its target is not known.

Germline assignment: CDR1 SGHRS and CDR2 YFSETQ. This CDR3 contains 14 residues. Trimming stripped 7 bases from V and 8 bases from J, with 19 bases between. PCR primers comprised 60 Vbeta and 13 Jbeta primers. The protocol was immunoSEQ multiplex PCR, while the TCRdb copy is restricted to in-frame clones and leaves out a portion. Of over 110,000 clones in the sample, about 80% were seen once. The specimen was PBMCs. The receptor comes from a woman in her thirties or forties in good health and CMV-seropositive. This chain connects TRBV5-1 to TRBJ2-1, with D tentatively TRBD2 (7 bases). The CDR3 sequence: CASFSGGGGDEQFF. The DNA of the CDR3 is TGCGCCAGCTTCTCTGGGGGAGGGGGGGATGAGCAGTTCTTC.